The source of this T cell receptor beta chain is a study of blood T cells in healthy people across ages. Study-wide background: Researchers report that template switching captured about one barcoded beta molecule per two T cells. Notes on the study in general: Higher diversity, along with more naive CD4+ cells, distinguished long-lived donors from aged donors.

Germline V gene sequence: CDR1 SEHNR, CDR2 FQNEAQ (reference sequence). With V trimmed by 1 base and J by 6 bases, 4 bases remained unmatched. The CDR3 consists of 14 residues. Together with a sample-barcoded 5' primer, a J-beta primer mix was included in a second PCR lasting roughly 7 to 11 cycles. Each of the cDNA molecules was tagged by a template-switch adaptor with 12 random nucleotides. At least 2.5 million CDR3-containing paired-end reads were obtained per sample. Using its own MiXCR run on the 5' RACE reads, TCRdb lists one record per CDR3 protein. The table records 1.5 million to 2 million distinct CDR3 sequences, 34% of them present only once. On this clonotype: Its antigen is not known.

Input material: blood. The TCR originated in a woman aged 25 to 45 in good health. This chain uses TRBV7-9 with TRBJ1-2, with 8 bases aligning to TRBD1. The CDR3 nucleotides read TGTGCCAGCAGCTTAGAGGAGGACAGGGATGGCTACACCTTC. Translated, it gives CASSLEEDRDGYTF.